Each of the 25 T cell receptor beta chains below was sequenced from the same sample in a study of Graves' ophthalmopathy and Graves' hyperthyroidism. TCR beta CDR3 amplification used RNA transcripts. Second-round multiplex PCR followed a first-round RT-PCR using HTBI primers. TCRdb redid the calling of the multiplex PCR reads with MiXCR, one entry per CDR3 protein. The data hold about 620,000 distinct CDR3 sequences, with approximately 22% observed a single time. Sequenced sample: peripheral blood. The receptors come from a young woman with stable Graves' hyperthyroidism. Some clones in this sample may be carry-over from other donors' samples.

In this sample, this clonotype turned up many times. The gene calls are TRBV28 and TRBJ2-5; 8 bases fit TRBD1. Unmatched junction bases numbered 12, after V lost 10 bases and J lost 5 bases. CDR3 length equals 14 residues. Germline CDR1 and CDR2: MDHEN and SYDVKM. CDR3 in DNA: TGTGCCACCATAGACAGGGGTCGTCGGGAGACCCAGTACTTC. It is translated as CATIDRGRRETQYF.

The CDR3 spells CASESRPSNTEAFF. CDR3 nucleotide sequence: TGTGCCAGCGAATCGAGGCCATCGAACACTGAAGCTTTCTTT. V gene TRBV12-3 or TRBV12-4 combines with J gene TRBJ1-1; D is ambiguous. V lost 8 bases to trimming and J lost 1 base, with 14 bases between them. CDR3 size: 14 residues.

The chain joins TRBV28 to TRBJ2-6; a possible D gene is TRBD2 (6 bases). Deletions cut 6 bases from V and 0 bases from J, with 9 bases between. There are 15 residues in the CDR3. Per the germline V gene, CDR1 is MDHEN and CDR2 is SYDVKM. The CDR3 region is CASSDGSSGANVLTF. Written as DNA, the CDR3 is TGTGCCAGCAGCGACGGGAGCTCTGGGGCCAACGTCCTGACTTTC. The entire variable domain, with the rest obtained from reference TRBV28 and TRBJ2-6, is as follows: DVKVTQSSRYLVKRTGEKVFLECVQDMDHENMFWYRQDPGLGLRLIYFSYDVKMKEKGDIPEGYSVSREKKERFSLILESASTNQTSMYLCASSDGSSGANVLTFGAGSRLTVL.

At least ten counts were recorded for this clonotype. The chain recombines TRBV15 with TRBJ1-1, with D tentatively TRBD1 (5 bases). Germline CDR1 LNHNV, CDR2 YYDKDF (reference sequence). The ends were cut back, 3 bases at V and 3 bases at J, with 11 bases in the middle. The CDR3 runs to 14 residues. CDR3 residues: CATSRTASYTEAFF. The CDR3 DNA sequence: TGTGCCACCAGCAGGACAGCCTCTTACACTGAAGCTTTCTTT.

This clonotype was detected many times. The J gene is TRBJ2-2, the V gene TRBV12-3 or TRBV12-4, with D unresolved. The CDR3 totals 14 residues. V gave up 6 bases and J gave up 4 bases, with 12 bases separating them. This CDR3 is CASSPRRSTGELFF. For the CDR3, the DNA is TGTGCCAGCAGCCCGCGGCGGAGCACCGGGGAGCTGTTTTTT.

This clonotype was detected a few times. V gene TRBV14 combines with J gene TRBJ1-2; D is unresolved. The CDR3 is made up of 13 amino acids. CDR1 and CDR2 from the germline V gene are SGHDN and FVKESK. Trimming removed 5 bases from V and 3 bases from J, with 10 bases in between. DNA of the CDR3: TGTGCCAGCAGCTATGGGGTCTACTATGGCTACACCTTC. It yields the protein CASSYGVYYGYTF.

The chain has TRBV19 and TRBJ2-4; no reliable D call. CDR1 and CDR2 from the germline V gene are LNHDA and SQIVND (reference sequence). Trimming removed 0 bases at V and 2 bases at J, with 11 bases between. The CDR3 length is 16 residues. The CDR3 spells CASSIDVLVPKNIQYF. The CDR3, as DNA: TGTGCCAGTAGTATAGATGTTCTGGTTCCCAAAAACATTCAGTACTTC.

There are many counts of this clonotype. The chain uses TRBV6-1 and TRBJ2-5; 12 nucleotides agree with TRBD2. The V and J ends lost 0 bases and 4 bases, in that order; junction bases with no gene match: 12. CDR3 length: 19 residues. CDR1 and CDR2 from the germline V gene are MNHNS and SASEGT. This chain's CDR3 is CASSEALWLAGGPSETQYF. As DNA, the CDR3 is TGTGCCAGCAGTGAAGCGCTTTGGCTAGCGGGAGGGCCCTCAGAGACCCAGTACTTC.

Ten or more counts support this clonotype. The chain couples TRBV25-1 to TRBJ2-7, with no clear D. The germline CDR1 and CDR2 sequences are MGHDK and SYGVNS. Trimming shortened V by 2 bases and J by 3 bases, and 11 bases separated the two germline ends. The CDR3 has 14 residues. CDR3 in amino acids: CASSEPGRLYEQYF. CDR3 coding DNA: TGTGCCAGCAGTGAACCAGGTAGACTCTACGAGCAGTACTTC.

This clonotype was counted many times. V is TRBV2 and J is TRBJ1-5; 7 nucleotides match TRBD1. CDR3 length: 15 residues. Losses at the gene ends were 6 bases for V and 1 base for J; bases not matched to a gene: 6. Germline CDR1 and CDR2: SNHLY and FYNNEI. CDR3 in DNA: TGTGCCAGCAGCGGGGACAGTAGGAGCAATCAGCCCCAGCATTTT. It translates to CASSGDSRSNQPQHF. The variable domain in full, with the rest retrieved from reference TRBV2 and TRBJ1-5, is EPEVTQTPSHQVTQMGQEVILRCVPISNHLYFYWYRQILGQKVEFLVSFYNNEISEKSEIFDDQFSVERPDGSNFTLKIRSTKLEDSAMYFCASSGDSRSNQPQHFGDGTRLSIL.

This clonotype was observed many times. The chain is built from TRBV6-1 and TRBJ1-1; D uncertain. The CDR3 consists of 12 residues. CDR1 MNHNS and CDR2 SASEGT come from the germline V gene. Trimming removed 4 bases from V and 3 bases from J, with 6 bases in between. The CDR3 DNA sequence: TGTGCCAGCAGTGGGCTTTACACTGAAGCTTTCTTT. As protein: CASSGLYTEAFF.

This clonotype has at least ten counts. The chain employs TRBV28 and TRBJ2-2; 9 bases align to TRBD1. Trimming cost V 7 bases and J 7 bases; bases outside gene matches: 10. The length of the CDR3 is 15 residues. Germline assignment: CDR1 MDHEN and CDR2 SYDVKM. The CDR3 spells CASTTRDRVIGELFF. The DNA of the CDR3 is TGTGCCAGCACCACCCGGGACAGGGTAATCGGGGAGCTGTTTTTT.

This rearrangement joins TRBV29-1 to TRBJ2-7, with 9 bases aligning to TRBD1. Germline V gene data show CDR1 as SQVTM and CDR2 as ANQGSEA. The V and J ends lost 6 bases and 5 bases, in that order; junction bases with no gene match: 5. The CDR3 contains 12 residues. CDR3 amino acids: CSVRDRVDEQYF. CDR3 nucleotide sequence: TGCAGCGTCCGGGACAGGGTCGACGAGCAGTACTTC.

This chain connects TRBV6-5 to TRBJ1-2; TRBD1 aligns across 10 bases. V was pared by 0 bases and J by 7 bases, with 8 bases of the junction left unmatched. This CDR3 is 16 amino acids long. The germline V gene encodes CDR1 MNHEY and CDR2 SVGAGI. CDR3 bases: TGTGCCAGCAGTTACTCGCCGGGACAGGGGCTTGGTGGCTACACCTTC. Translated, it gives CASSYSPGQGLGGYTF.

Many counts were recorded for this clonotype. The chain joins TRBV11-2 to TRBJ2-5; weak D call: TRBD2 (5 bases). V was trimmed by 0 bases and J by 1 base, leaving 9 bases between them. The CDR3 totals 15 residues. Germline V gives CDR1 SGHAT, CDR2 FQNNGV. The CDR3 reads CASSLDAGGQETQYF. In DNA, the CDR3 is TGTGCCAGCAGCTTAGATGCAGGAGGCCAAGAGACCCAGTACTTC.

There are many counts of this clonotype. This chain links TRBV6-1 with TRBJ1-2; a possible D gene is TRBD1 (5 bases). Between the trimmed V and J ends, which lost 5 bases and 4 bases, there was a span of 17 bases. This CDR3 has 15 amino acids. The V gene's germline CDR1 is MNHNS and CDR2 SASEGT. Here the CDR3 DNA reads TGTGCCAGCAGTCAATTCAGGGTAAACTTCTATGGCTACACCTTC. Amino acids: CASSQFRVNFYGYTF.

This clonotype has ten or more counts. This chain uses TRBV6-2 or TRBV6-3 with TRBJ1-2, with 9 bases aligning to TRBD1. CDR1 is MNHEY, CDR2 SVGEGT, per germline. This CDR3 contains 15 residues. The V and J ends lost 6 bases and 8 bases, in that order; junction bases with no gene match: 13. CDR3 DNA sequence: TGTGCCAGCAGAGGAGAAGGGACAGGGAATCAAGGCTACACCTTC. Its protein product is CASRGEGTGNQGYTF.

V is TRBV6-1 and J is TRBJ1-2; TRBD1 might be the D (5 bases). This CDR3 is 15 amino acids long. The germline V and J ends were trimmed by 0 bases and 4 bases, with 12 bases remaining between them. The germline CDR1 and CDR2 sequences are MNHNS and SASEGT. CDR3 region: CASSEAGGVTYGYTF. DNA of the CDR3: TGTGCCAGCAGTGAAGCTGGGGGGGTCACCTATGGCTACACCTTC.

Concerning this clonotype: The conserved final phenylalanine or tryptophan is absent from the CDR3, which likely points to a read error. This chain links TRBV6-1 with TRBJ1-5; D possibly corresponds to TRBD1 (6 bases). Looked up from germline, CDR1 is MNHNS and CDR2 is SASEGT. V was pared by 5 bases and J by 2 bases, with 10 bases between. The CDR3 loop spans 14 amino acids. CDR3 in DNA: TGTGCCAGCAGTCCGCCAGGGGGCAATCAGCCCCAGCATTTG. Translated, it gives CASSPPGGNQPQHL.

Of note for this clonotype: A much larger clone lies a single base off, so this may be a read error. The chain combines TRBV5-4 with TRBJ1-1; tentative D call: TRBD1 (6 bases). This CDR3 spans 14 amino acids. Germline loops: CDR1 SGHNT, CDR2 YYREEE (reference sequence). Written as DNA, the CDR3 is TGTGCCAGCAGCGGGGGGGCGCGGTACACTGATGCTTTCTTT. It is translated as CASSGGARYTDAFF. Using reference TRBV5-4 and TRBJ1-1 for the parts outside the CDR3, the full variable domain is ETGVTQSPTHLIKTRGQQVTLRCSSQSGHNTVSWYQQALGQGPQFIFQYYREEENGRGNFPPRFSGLQFPNYSSELNVNALELDDSALYLCASSGGARYTDAFFGQGTRLTVV.

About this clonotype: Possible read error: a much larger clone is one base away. CDR3 sequence (DNA): TGTGCCAGCAGTTACGACAGTAATACTGAAGCTTGCTTT. Its translation is CASSYDSNTEACF. J is TRBJ1-1 and V is TRBV6-5, with a possible D match to TRBD1 (5 bases). The germline V gene encodes CDR1 MNHEY and CDR2 SVGAGI. CDR3 length: 13 residues.

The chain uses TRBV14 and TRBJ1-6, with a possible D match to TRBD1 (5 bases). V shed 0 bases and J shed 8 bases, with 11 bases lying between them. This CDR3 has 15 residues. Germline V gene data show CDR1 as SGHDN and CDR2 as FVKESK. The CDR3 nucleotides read TGTGCCAGCAGCCAAGACAGGGCACTCTATTCACCCCTCCACTTT. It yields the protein CASSQDRALYSPLHF.

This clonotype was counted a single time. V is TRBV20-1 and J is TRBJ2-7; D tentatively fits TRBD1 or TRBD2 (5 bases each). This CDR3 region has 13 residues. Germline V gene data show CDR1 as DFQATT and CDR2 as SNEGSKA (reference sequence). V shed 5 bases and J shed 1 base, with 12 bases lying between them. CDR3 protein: CSAGGLESYEQYF. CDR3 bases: TGCAGTGCTGGGGGTCTCGAGTCCTACGAGCAGTACTTC.

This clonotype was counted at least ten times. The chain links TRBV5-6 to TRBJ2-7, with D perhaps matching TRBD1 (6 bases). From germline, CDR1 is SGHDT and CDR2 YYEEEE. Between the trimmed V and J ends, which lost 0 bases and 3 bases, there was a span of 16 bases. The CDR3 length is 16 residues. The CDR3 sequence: CASSLVRDTLLYEQYF. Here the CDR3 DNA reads TGTGCCAGCAGCTTGGTCCGGGACACCCTCCTCTACGAGCAGTACTTC.

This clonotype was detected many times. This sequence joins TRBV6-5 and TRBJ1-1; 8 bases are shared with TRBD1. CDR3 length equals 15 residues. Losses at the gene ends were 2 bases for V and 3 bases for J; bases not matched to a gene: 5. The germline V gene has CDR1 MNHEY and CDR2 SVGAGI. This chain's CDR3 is CASSYQGAEDTEAFF. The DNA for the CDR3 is TGTGCCAGCAGTTACCAGGGGGCGGAGGACACTGAAGCTTTCTTT.